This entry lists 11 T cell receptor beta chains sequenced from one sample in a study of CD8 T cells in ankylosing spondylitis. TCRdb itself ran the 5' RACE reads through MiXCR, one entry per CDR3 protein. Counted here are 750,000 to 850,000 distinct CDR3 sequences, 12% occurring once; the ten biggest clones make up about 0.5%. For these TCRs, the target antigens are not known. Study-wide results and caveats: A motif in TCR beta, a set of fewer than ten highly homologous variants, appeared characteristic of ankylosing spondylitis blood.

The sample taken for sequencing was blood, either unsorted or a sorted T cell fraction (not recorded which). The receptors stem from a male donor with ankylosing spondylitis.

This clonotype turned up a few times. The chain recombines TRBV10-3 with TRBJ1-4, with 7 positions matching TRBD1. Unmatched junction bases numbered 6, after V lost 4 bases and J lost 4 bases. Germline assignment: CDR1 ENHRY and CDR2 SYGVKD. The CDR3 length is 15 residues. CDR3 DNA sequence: TGTGCCATCAGTGCGCGACAGGGCGTTAATGAAAAACTGTTTTTT. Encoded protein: CAISARQGVNEKLFF.

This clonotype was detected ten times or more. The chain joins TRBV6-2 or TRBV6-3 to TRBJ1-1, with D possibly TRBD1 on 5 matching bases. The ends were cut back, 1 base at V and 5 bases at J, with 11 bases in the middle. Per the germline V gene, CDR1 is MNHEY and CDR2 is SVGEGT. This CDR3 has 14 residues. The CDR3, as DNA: TGTGCCAGCAGTTACTGGGGGGAAGGGACTGAAGCTTTCTTT. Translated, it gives CASSYWGEGTEAFF.

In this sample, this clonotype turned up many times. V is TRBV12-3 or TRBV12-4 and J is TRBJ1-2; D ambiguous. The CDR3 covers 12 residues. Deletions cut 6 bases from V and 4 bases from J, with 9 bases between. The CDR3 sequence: CASRLRGYGYTF. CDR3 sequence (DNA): TGTGCCAGCAGGCTTCGGGGCTATGGCTACACCTTC.

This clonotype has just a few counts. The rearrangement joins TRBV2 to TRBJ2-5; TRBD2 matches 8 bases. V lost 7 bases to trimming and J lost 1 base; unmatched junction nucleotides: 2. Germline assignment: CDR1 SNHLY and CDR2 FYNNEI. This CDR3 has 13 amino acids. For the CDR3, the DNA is TGTGCCAGCAAACTAGCGGTCCAAGAGACCCAGTACTTC. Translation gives CASKLAVQETQYF.

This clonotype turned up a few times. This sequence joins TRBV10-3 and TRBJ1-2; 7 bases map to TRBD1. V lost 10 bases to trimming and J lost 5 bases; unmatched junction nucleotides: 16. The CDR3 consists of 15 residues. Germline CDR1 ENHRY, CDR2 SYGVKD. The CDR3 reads CATGEGAATGYGYTF. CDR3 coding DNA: TGTGCCACCGGAGAGGGGGCGGCAACGGGGTATGGCTACACCTTC.

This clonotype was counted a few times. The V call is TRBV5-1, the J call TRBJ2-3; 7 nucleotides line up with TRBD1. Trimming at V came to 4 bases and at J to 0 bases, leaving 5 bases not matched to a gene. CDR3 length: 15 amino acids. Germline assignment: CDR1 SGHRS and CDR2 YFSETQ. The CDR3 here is CASSRRQGSTDTQYF. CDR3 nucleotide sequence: TGCGCCAGCAGCCGCAGACAGGGCAGCACAGATACGCAGTATTTT.

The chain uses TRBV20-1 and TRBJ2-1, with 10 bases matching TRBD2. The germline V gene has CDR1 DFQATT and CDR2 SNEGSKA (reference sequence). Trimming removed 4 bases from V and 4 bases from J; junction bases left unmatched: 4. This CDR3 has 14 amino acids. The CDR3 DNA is TGCAGTGCTACGAGACTAGCGGGTTACAATGAGCAGTTCTTC. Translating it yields CSATRLAGYNEQFF.

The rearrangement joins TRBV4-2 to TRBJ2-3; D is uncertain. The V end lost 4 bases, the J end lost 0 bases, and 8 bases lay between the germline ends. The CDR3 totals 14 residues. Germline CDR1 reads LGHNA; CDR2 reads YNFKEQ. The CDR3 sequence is CASSPASSTDTQYF. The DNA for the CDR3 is TGTGCCAGCAGCCCCGCATCCAGCACAGATACGCAGTATTTT.

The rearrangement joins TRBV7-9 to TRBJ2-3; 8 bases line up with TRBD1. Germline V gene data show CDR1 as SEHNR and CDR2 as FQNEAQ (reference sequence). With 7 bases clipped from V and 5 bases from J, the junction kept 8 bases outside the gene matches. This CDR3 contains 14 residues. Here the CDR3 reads CASTLDRAGDTQYF. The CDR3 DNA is TGTGCCAGCACCCTGGACAGGGCCGGAGATACGCAGTATTTT. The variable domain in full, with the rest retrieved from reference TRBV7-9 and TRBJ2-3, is DTGVSQNPRHKITKRGQNVTFRCDPISEHNRLYWYRQTLGQGPEFLTYFQNEAQLEKSRLLSDRFSAERPKGSFSTLEIQRTEQGDSAMYLCASTLDRAGDTQYFGPGTRLTVL.

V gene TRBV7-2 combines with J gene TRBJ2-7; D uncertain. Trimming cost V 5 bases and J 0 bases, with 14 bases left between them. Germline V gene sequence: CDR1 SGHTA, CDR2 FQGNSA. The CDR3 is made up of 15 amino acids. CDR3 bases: TGTGCCAGCAGCCGTAGTCCGGGTGGCTCCTACGAGCAGTACTTC. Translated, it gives CASSRSPGGSYEQYF.

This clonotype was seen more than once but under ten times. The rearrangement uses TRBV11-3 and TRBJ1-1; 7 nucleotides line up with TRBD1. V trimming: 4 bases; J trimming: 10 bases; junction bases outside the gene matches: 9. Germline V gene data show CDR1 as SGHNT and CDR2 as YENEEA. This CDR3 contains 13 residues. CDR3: CASSSTGRARAFF. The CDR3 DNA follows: TGTGCCAGCAGCTCGACAGGGAGGGCTAGAGCTTTCTTT.